The rows below give T cell receptor beta chains drawn from one sample of a study of blood T cell repertoires in COVID-19. Only in-frame clones appear in the TCRdb table, and some are missing; sequencing was by immunoSEQ multiplex PCR. The sample holds tens of thousands of clones, more than 80% seen once. The sample taken for sequencing was peripheral blood. All receptors derive from a woman of 80 years or more with acute or convalescent COVID-19. Both conserved end residues are part of each CDR3. Fields, in order: J gene, V gene, clone size, D gene, CDR3 protein, CDR3 DNA. The D gene is left open where the match is weak. The size entry is marked missing in some rows and otherwise reads once, few, many or a size class.

>TRBJ2-1|TRBV7-2|-|TRBD2
CASSLAPHGREAFYNEQFF
TGTGCCAGCAGCTTAGCCCCCCATGGGCGGGAGGCTTTCTACAATGAGCAGTTCTTC
>TRBJ2-3|TRBV3-1/TRBV3-2|once|TRBD2
CASSLGLLDTQYF
TGTGCCAGCAGCCTGGGACTACTAGATACGCAGTATTTT
>TRBJ2-2|TRBV6-1|-|-
CASSERGRGVPGELFF
TGTGCCAGCAGTGAAAGGGGCAGGGGAGTCCCCGGGGAGCTGTTTTTT
>TRBJ2-2|TRBV19|once|TRBD2
CASSRLIAGNTGELFF
TGTGCCAGTAGTAGACTCATAGCGGGTAATACCGGGGAGCTGTTTTTT
>TRBJ2-7|TRBV5-8|few|-
CASSFDRLDSYEQYF
TGTGCCAGCAGCTTTGACAGACTGGACTCCTACGAGCAGTACTTC
>TRBJ1-2|TRBV29-1|-|-
CSYFSNYGYTF
TGCAGCTACTTCTCCAACTATGGCTACACCTTC
>TRBJ2-1|TRBV7-9|-|TRBD1
CASTATGSSYNEQFF
TGTGCCAGCACCGCGACAGGGAGCTCCTACAATGAGCAGTTCTTC
>TRBJ1-5|TRBV28|-|-
CASSLTVSNQPQHF
TGTGCCAGCAGTTTAACAGTTAGCAATCAGCCCCAGCATTTT
>TRBJ2-2|TRBV28|few|-
CASWGGGNTGELFF
TGTGCCAGCTGGGGAGGGGGAAACACCGGGGAGCTGTTTTTT
>TRBJ2-6|TRBV3-1/TRBV3-2|-|TRBD2
CASAGGTGANVLTF
TGTGCCAGCGCCGGGGGGACTGGGGCCAACGTCCTGACTTTC
>TRBJ2-7|TRBV27|-|-
CASSLGGSSYEQYF
TGTGCCAGCAGTTTAGGAGGGAGTAGCTACGAGCAGTACTTC
>TRBJ2-7|TRBV3-1/TRBV3-2|-|TRBD2
CASSQDPSGGYYEQYF
TGTGCCAGCAGCCAAGATCCCTCGGGGGGATACTACGAGCAGTACTTC
>TRBJ1-6|TRBV10-2|-|TRBD1
CASSLLTGGAGNSPLHF
TGCGCCAGCAGCCTACTGACAGGGGGCGCCGGCAATTCACCCCTCCACTTT
>TRBJ2-3|TRBV3-1/TRBV3-2|few|TRBD2
CASSQIGRARDTQYF
TGTGCCAGCAGCCAAATCGGGAGGGCCAGAGATACGCAGTATTTT
>TRBJ2-7|TRBV18|few|TRBD2
CASSPGGGSYEQYF
TGTGCCAGCTCACCAGGAGGCGGGAGCTACGAGCAGTACTTC
>TRBJ2-7|TRBV5-3|few|TRBD1
CARSLNRGRYEQYF
TGTGCCAGAAGCTTGAACAGGGGGCGTTACGAGCAGTACTTC
>TRBJ2-5|TRBV25-1|-|-
CASSEYVWAGEGETQYF
TGTGCCAGCAGTGAATACGTTTGGGCGGGCGAGGGAGAGACCCAGTACTTC
>TRBJ2-7|TRBV7-8|-|TRBD2
CASSPGLAGRYEQYF
TGTGCCAGCAGCCCAGGACTAGCGGGTCGCTACGAGCAGTACTTC
>TRBJ1-2|TRBV7-9|-|TRBD1
CASSFTRDSYGYTF
TGTGCCAGCAGCTTCACCCGGGACAGCTATGGCTACACCTTC
>TRBJ2-7|TRBV6-1|-|TRBD1
CASSERRGTGGYEQYF
TGTGCCAGCAGTGAAAGGCGAGGGACAGGGGGATACGAGCAGTACTTC
>TRBJ1-1|TRBV7-2|-|-
CASRVTRNTEAFF
TGTGCCAGCAGGGTTACAAGGAACACTGAAGCTTTCTTT
>TRBJ1-4|TRBV7-8|-|-
CASSRGLYNEKLFF
TGTGCCAGCAGCCGGGGACTTTATAATGAAAAACTGTTTTTT
>TRBJ2-4|TRBV7-2|-|-
CASSLAVTSINIQYF
TGTGCCAGCAGCTTAGCTGTGACTAGTATAAACATTCAGTACTTC
>TRBJ1-2|TRBV28|-|TRBD1
CASRRQGDYGYTF
TGTGCCAGCAGGCGACAGGGGGACTATGGCTACACCTTC
>TRBJ2-7|TRBV18|-|TRBD2
CASSPIPGLVSHEQYF
TGTGCCAGCTCACCCATTCCGGGACTAGTATCCCACGAGCAGTACTTC
>TRBJ2-7|TRBV27|-|-
CASSPRYSPYEQYF
TGTGCCAGCAGTCCGCGATATTCCCCCTACGAGCAGTACTTC
>TRBJ1-1|TRBV28|-|-
CASTNSFWGQGTNTEAFF
TGTGCCAGCACCAACTCGTTCTGGGGGCAGGGAACGAACACTGAAGCTTTCTTT
>TRBJ2-1|TRBV6-5|-|TRBD2
CASSTSGRPGNEQFF
TGTGCCAGCAGCACTAGCGGGAGGCCGGGTAATGAGCAGTTCTTC
>TRBJ2-5|TRBV11-3|-|-
CASSLRRSQETQYF
TGTGCCAGCAGCTTACGGAGATCACAAGAGACCCAGTACTTC
>TRBJ1-2|TRBV5-1|once|TRBD1
CASSPATGQGEGGYTF
TGCGCCAGCAGCCCTGCCACGGGACAGGGAGAAGGTGGCTACACCTTC
>TRBJ2-7|TRBV9|-|-
CASTPGLIGTYEQYF
TGTGCCAGCACCCCTGGCTTGATCGGGACCTACGAGCAGTACTTC
>TRBJ2-3|TRBV15|-|TRBD2
CATSRDGTSGDTQYF
TGTGCCACCAGCAGAGATGGAACTAGCGGGGATACGCAGTATTTT
>TRBJ2-2|TRBV6-1|-|TRBD2
CASSEPQARGAGELFF
TGTGCCAGCAGTGAACCCCAGGCCCGGGGGGCCGGGGAGCTGTTTTTT
>TRBJ2-1|TRBV4-1|-|TRBD2
CASSPGTSVAYNEQFF
TGCGCCAGCAGCCCCGGCACTAGCGTAGCGTATAATGAGCAGTTCTTC
>TRBJ2-7|TRBV27|-|TRBD2
CASRASGSYEQYF
TGTGCCAGCAGGGCTAGCGGGAGCTACGAGCAGTACTTC
>TRBJ2-1|TRBV3-1/TRBV3-2|-|-
CASSQAPQAAGKNEQFF
TGTGCCAGCAGCCAAGCTCCCCAGGCGGCAGGGAAGAATGAGCAGTTCTTC
>TRBJ1-2|TRBV4-1|-|-
CASSQDRGGYGYTF
TGCGCCAGCAGCCAAGATAGGGGGGGCTATGGCTACACCTTC
>TRBJ2-1|TRBV29-1|-|-
CSVDSSDSYNEQFF
TGCAGCGTTGATTCTAGCGACTCCTACAATGAGCAGTTCTTC
>TRBJ2-1|TRBV7-2|once|-
CASSLGGLGYNEQFF
TGTGCCAGCAGCTTAGGGGGACTGGGGTACAATGAGCAGTTCTTC
>TRBJ2-2|TRBV6-6|few|TRBD1
CASIVGTGWTGELFF
TGTGCCAGCATTGTCGGGACAGGGTGGACCGGGGAGCTGTTTTTT
>TRBJ1-5|TRBV6-1|once|TRBD1
CASSDSRDRGENQPQHF
TGTGCCAGCAGTGATTCTCGAGACAGGGGGGAAAATCAGCCCCAGCATTTT
>TRBJ2-1|TRBV19|-|-
CASRNGQYNEQFF
TGTGCCAGTAGAAACGGACAGTACAATGAGCAGTTCTTC
>TRBJ2-3|TRBV24-1|-|TRBD1
CATSDSGTGMDTQYF
TGTGCCACCAGTGATTCCGGGACAGGAATGGATACGCAGTATTTT
>TRBJ1-6|TRBV11-3|-|TRBD1
CASSQTGTRDSPLHF
TGTGCCAGCAGCCAGACAGGGACCCGTGATTCACCCCTCCACTTT
>TRBJ2-5|TRBV27|-|TRBD1
CASSIRQGAAETQYF
TGTGCCAGCAGTATCCGACAGGGGGCGGCCGAGACCCAGTACTTC
>TRBJ2-2|TRBV4-1|-|TRBD1
CASSRGMGQGITGELFF
TGCGCCAGCAGCCGAGGGATGGGACAGGGAATCACCGGGGAGCTGTTTTTT
>TRBJ1-2|TRBV5-1|-|-
CASSLGSGGSNYGYTF
TGCGCCAGCAGCTTGGGTAGCGGCGGCTCAAACTATGGCTACACCTTC
>TRBJ2-7|TRBV24-1|few|-
CATSDPSSYEQYF
TGTGCCACCAGTGACCCCTCCTCCTACGAGCAGTACTTC
>TRBJ2-5|TRBV28|-|TRBD2
CASSLGLAGVVETQYF
TGTGCCAGCAGTCTCGGACTAGCGGGAGTGGTGGAGACCCAGTACTTC
>TRBJ2-1|TRBV25-1|-|TRBD2
CASSTSGNYNEQFF
TGTGCCAGCTCGACTAGCGGAAATTACAATGAGCAGTTCTTC
>TRBJ1-2|TRBV30|few|-
CAWSGHRHGYTF
TGTGCCTGGAGTGGACATAGGCATGGCTACACCTTC